The clone carrying this T cell receptor beta chain was seen a few times. The antigen remains undetermined. The V gene's germline CDR1 is SGHAT and CDR2 FQNNGV. This CDR3 comprises 17 residues. V was clipped by 4 bases and J by 2 bases; unmatched bases: 10. The data were produced by immunoSEQ multiplex PCR, yet TCRdb's version contains in-frame clones alone and is incomplete. The sample lists 81,000 or so clones, 78% seen once, with about 20% in the top ten. This sample was included in a study of radiotherapy plus CTLA-4 blockade in lung cancer. Notes on the study in general: Radiotherapy with ipilimumab was followed by blood expansion of tumor-derived clones. Early blood T cell clone dynamics reportedly forecast response best, with interferon-beta.

The J gene is TRBJ1-3, the V gene TRBV11-2; TRBD1 agrees at 8 bases. The material was peripheral blood, obtained from a patient treated with radiotherapy plus ipilimumab. The TCR originated in a human donor with non-small cell lung cancer whose response to radiotherapy plus ipilimumab could not be evaluated. Some clones in this sample may be carry-over from other donors' samples. This chain's CDR3 is CASSSRTGFTTGNTIYF. DNA for the CDR3: TGTGCCAGCAGCTCACGGACAGGGTTTACAACTGGAAACACCATATATTTT.